Included here is one T cell receptor (beta chain) sequence, with context. Germline CDR1 SEHNR, CDR2 FQNEAQ (reference sequence). The CDR3 is 14 amino acids. Trimming removed 3 bases from V and 3 bases from J, with 9 bases in between. These data are taken from a study of T cell responses to AZD1222 COVID-19 vaccine. Assay used: immunoSEQ multiplex PCR; TCRdb lists only in-frame clones, some missing. The repertoire holds approximately 120,000 clones, with about 90% as singletons. This receptor was identified in an adult in good health. The chain is built from TRBV7-9 and TRBJ1-5; a possible D gene is TRBD1 (5 bases). The starting material was peripheral blood, obtained on day 0 of AZD1222 vaccination. The CDR3 is CASSFSGNNQPQHF. The CDR3 coding sequence is TGTGCCAGCAGCTTTTCAGGGAACAATCAGCCCCAGCATTTT.